These 3 T cell receptor beta chains came from one sample sequenced in a study of Graves' ophthalmopathy and Graves' hyperthyroidism. The study amplified TCR beta CDR3 regions using RNA transcripts. Following a first-round RT-PCR that used HTBI primers, a second-round multiplex PCR was carried out. A single record per CDR3 protein comes from TCRdb applying MiXCR to the multiplex PCR reads. The sample lists about 1.2 million distinct CDR3 sequences, 35% to 40% occurring once. Sample: peripheral blood or thyroid tissue (not recorded which). Source of these receptors: an adult man with Graves' hyperthyroidism.

The chain is built from TRBV29-1 and TRBJ1-4, with D unresolved. Germline V lookup: CDR1 SQVTM, CDR2 ANQGSEA. The CDR3 consists of 12 residues. Trimming took off 2 bases at V and 4 bases at J, with 5 bases between the two ends. The CDR3 DNA follows: TGCAGCGTTGAACCCGGTAATGAAAAACTGTTTTTT. Its protein product is CSVEPGNEKLFF.

As concerns this clonotype: At one end, the junction sequence differs from germline, possibly due to a read error. The rearrangement uses TRBV24-1 and TRBJ1-2; D possibly corresponds to TRBD1 (6 bases). This CDR3 has 12 amino acids. Germline CDR1 and CDR2: KGHDR and SFDVKD. The CDR3 DNA is TGTGCCGCCAGTGAAAACAGGGATGGCTACACCTTC. Its protein is CAASENRDGYTF.

To note about this clonotype: A junction end diverges from the germline sequence, so it may reflect a read error. CDR3 protein: CASSLGWEGAYEQYF. For the CDR3, the DNA is TGCGCCAGCAGCTTGGGCTGGGAAGGCGCCTACGAGCAGTACTTC. This chain connects TRBV7-9 to TRBJ2-7; D ambiguous. The CDR3 contains 15 residues. Germline loops: CDR1 SEHNR, CDR2 FQNEAQ (reference sequence).